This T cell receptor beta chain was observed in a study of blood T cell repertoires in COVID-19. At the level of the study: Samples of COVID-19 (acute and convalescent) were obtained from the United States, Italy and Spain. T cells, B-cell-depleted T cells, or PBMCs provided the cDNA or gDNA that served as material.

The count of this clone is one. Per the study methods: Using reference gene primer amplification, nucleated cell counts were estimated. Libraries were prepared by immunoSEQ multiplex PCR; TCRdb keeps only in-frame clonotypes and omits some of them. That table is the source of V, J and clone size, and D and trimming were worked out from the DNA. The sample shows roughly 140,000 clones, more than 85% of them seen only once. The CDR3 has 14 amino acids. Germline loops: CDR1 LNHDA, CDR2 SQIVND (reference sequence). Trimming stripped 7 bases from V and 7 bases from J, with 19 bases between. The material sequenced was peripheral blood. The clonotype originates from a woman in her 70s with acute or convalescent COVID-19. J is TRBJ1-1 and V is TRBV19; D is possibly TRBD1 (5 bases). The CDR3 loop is CASNPRQGRYEAFF. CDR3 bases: TGTGCCAGTAACCCCCGGCAGGGCCGATATGAAGCTTTCTTT.